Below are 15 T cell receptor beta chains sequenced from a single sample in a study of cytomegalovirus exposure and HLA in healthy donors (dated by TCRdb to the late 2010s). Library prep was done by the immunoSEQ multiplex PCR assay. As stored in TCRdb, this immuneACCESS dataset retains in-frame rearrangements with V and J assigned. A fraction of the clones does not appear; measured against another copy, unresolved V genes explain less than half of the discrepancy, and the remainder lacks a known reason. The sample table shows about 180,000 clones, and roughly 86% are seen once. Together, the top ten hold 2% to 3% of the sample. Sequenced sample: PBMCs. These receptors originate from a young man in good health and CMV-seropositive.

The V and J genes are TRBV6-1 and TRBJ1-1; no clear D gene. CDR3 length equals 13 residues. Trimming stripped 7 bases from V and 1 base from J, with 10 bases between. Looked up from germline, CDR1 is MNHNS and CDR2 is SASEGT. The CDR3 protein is CASTLLANTEAFF. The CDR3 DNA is TGTGCCAGCACCCTCCTAGCGAACACTGAAGCTTTCTTT.

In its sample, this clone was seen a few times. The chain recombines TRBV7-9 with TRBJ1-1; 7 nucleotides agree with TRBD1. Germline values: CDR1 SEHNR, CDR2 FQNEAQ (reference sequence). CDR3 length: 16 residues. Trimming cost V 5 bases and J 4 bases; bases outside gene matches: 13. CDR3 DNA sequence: TGTGCCAGCAGCCCATCGACTCCCCAGGGGGTCACTGAAGCTTTCTTT. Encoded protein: CASSPSTPQGVTEAFF. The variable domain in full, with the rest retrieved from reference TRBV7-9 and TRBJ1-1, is DTGVSQNPRHKITKRGQNVTFRCDPISEHNRLYWYRQTLGQGPEFLTYFQNEAQLEKSRLLSDRFSAERPKGSFSTLEIQRTEQGDSAMYLCASSPSTPQGVTEAFFGQGTRLTVV.

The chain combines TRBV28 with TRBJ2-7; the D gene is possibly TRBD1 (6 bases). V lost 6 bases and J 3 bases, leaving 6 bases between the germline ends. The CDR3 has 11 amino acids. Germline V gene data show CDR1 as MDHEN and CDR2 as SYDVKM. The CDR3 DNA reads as TGTGCCAGCAGGGACAGCTACGAGCAGTACTTC. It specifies CASRDSYEQYF.

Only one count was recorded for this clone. This CDR3 reads CASSLRGSHYEQYF. Here the CDR3 DNA reads TGTGCCAGTAGTCTCAGGGGCAGTCACTACGAGCAGTACTTC. The genes are TRBV19 and TRBJ2-7, with TRBD1 as a possible D gene (6 bases). CDR3 length: 14 amino acids. Between the trimmed V and J ends, which lost 5 bases and 3 bases, there was a span of 14 bases. Germline values: CDR1 LNHDA, CDR2 SQIVND (reference sequence). Drawing the rest from reference TRBV19 and TRBJ2-7, the complete variable domain is DGGITQSPKYLFRKEGQNVTLSCEQNLNHDAMYWYRQDPGQGLRLIYYSQIVNDFQKGDIAEGYSVSREKKESFPLTVTSAQKNPTAFYLCASSLRGSHYEQYFGPGTRLTVT.

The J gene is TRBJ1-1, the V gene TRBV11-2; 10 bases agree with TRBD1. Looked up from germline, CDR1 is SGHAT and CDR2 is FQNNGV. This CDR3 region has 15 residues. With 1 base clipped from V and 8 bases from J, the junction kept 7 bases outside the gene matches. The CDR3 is CASSLVTGGAGEAFF. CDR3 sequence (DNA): TGTGCCAGCAGCTTAGTGACAGGGGGCGCGGGAGAAGCTTTCTTT.

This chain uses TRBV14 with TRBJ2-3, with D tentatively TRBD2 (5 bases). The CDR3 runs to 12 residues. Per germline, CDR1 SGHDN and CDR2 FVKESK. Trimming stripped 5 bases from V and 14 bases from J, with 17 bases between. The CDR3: CASSYRKDSLYF. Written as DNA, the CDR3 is TGTGCCAGCAGCTACCGAAAGGACTCCTTGTATTTT. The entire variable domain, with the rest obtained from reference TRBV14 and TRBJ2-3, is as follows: EAGVTQFPSHSVIEKGQTVTLRCDPISGHDNLYWYRRVMGKEIKFLLHFVKESKQDESGMPNNRFLAERTGGTYSTLKVQPAELEDSGVYFCASSYRKDSLYFGPGTRLTVL.

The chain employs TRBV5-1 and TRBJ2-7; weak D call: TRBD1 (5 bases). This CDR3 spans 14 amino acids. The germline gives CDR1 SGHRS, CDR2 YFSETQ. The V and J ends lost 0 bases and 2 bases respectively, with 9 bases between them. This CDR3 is CASSLGQLTYEQYF. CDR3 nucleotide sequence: TGCGCCAGCAGCTTGGGACAGTTAACCTACGAGCAGTACTTC.

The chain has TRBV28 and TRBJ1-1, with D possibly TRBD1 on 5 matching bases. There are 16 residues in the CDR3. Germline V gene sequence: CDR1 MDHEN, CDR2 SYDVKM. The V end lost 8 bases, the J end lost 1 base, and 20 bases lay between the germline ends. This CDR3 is CASGRPQFRENTEAFF. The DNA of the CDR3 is TGTGCCAGCGGACGGCCCCAGTTCAGGGAGAACACTGAAGCTTTCTTT.

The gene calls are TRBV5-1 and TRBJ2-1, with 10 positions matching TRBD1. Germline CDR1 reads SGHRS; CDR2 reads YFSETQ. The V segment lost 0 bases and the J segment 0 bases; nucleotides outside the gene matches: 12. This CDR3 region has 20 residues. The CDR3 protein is CASSLVGQGPWGNSYNEQFF. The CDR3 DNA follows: TGCGCCAGCAGCTTGGTGGGACAGGGGCCTTGGGGAAACTCCTACAATGAGCAGTTCTTC.

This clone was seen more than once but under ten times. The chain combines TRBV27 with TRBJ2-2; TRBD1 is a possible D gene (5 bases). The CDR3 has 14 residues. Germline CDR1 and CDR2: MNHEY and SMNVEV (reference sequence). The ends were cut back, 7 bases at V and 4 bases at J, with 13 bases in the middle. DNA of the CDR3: TGTGCCAGCACTTGGGGTAGGGGCACCGGGGAGCTGTTTTTT. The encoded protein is CASTWGRGTGELFF.

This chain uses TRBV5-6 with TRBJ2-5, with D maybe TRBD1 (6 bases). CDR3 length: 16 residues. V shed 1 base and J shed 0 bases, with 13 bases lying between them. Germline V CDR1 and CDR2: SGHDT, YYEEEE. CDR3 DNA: TGTGCCAGCAGCTTGCTGGGCAGGGGAAACCAAGAGACCCAGTACTTC. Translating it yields CASSLLGRGNQETQYF.

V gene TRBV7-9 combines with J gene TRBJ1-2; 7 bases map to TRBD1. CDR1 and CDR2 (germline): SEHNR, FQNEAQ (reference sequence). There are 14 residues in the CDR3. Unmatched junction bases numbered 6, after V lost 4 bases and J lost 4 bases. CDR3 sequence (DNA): TGTGCCAGCAGCTCTACAGGGGATAGCTATGGCTACACCTTC. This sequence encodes CASSSTGDSYGYTF.

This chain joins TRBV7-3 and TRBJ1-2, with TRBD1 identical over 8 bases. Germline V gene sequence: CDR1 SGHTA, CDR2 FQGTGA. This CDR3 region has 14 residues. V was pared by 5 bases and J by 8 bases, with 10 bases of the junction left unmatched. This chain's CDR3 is CASSLGQGAEGYTF. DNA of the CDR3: TGTGCCAGCAGCCTCGGACAGGGAGCTGAGGGCTACACCTTC.

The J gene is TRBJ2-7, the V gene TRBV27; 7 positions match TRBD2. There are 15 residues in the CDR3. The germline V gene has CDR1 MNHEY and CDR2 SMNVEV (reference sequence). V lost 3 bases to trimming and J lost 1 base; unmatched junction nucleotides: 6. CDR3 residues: CASSFGGTDSYEQYF. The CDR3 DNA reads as TGTGCCAGCAGTTTCGGGGGGACGGATTCCTACGAGCAGTACTTC.

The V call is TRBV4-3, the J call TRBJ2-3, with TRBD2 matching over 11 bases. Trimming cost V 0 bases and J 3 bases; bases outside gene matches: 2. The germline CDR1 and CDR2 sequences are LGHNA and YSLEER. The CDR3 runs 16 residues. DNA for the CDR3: TGCGCCAGCAGCCAAGAGTGGACTAGCGGGACAGATACGCAGTATTTT. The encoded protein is CASSQEWTSGTDTQYF.